This TCR beta chain originates from a study of T cell repertoires in cytomegalovirus infection (dated 2019 in TCRdb). Some background on the complete study: The peptide stimulations were aimed at well-studied HLA-B-restricted epitopes as well as recently identified HLA-C-restricted CMV epitopes, whose presentation resists viral immunomodulation. Donor HLA type was relevant to the analysis, as public TCR beta signatures indicated carriage of CMV infection together with the matching HLA type.

Results the study describes overall, beyond this receptor: Cumulative frequency of public TCR beta family members discriminated carriers of CMV infection plus the relevant HLA type in this cohort and an independent approximately 350-donor cohort. The ex vivo response was dominated by HLA-C-restricted CMV-specific TCR beta clonotypes, which also provided the single most frequent clonotype in two of eight donors.

The treatment or condition label, read with the paper, signifies: in vitro stimulation with specific CMV peptide epitopes to enrich CMV-specific T cells. Sequencing relied on an Illumina HiSeq 1500. The raw public reads went through TCRdb reprocessing: fastp at Q25, MiXCR clone calling, in-frame beta chains kept. Entries that share a CDR3 protein sequence are merged under the most common genes and DNA. Here the sample has about 920,000 distinct CDR3 sequences; more than 25% occur a single time. The ten largest clones take up over 11% of the sample. About this clonotype: Its antigen is still unknown. No much larger clone is present one base from it, and per-base qualities are unavailable.

Spanning cysteine to phenylalanine, the CDR3 consists of 15 amino acids. The read is trimmed to its CDR3 DNA, 45 bases read in frame from base 1. Relative to germline, V is missing 5 bases and J is missing 4 bases, with 12 bases of the junction outside any gene match. Reading the germline V gene gives CDR1 SQVTM and CDR2 ANQGSEA. Sequenced material: cultured CD8+ T cells from PBMCs, taken from culture after CMV antigen stimulation. The sequence came from a human donor in good health (CMV status not recorded). Some clones in this sample may be carry-over from other donors' samples. The chain is encoded by TRBV29-1 joined to TRBJ2-3, and 7 bases in between align with TRBD2. The CDR3 region: CSVLLAEQTSDTQYF. The DNA is TGCAGCGTTCTCCTAGCGGAACAAACGTCAGATACGCAGTATTTT.